The T cell receptor (beta chain) described here comes from a study of blood T cell repertoires in COVID-19. Study information: The samples span acute and convalescent COVID-19 from the United States, Italy and Spain.

Recovered status applied to Cohort 3 donors who had two consecutive negative PCRs. It also applied to those with clearance or with symptom resolution. Profiling relied on immunoSEQ multiplex PCR, and the TCRdb table lists in-frame clones only, not all of them. The sample has around 200,000 clones; around 84% are singletons. V lost 5 bases, J lost 3 bases, and 29 bases lay in between. Germline V gene sequence: CDR1 SQVTM, CDR2 ANQGSEA. This CDR3 has 19 residues. The rearrangement uses TRBV29-1 and TRBJ2-1; the D gene is possibly TRBD2 (9 bases). The receptor was derived from a man aged 35 to 55 who had recovered from COVID-19. Source material: PBMCs or T cells enriched from blood (not recorded which). As DNA, the CDR3 is TGCAGCGTTCTGGCGCGGGGGACAGGTGTACTAGCGGGCTACAATGAGCAGTTCTTC. Protein sequence: CSVLARGTGVLAGYNEQFF.